This T cell receptor beta chain was identified in a study of blood T cells in healthy people across ages. The CDR3 is made up of 13 amino acids. CDR1 is DFQATT, CDR2 SNEGSKA, per germline (reference sequence). V lost 1 base, J lost 8 bases, and 14 bases lay in between. Then a second PCR, running roughly 7 to 11 cycles, was carried out with a sample-barcoded 5' primer and a J-beta primer mix. Through a template-switch adaptor with 12 random nucleotides, each cDNA molecule received a tag. One entry per CDR3 protein results from TCRdb running MiXCR on the 5' RACE reads. The sample holds about 1.4 million distinct CDR3 sequences; 55% to 75% are singletons and the top ten take 6.5% to 8%.

The sequenced sample was blood. J is TRBJ1-2 and V is TRBV20-1; D is unclear. The source is a man between 18 and 29 years old in good health. CDR3 region: CSARGPSAMGYTF. DNA for the CDR3: TGCAGTGCTAGAGGCCCCTCGGCCATGGGCTACACCTTC.